This TCR beta chain was recovered during a study of cytomegalovirus exposure and HLA in healthy donors. Per the germline V gene, CDR1 is SNHLY and CDR2 is FYNNEI. Trimming shortened V by 0 bases and J by 3 bases, and 11 bases separated the two germline ends. CDR3 length equals 15 residues. The PCR was carried out with 60 Vbeta primers and 13 Jbeta primers. Libraries were prepared by immunoSEQ multiplex PCR; TCRdb keeps only in-frame clonotypes and omits some of them. Found here are 140,000 or so clones, roughly four fifths of them singletons; the top ten hold 3% to 3.5%. This clone has more than one count but fewer than ten.

V is TRBV2 and J is TRBJ1-1; no clear D. The receptor's source is a male donor in good health and CMV-seronegative. Material for sequencing was PBMCs. The CDR3 bases are TGTGCCAGCAGTGAAGCCAGTGGGAGGGACACTGAAGCTTTCTTT. Translating it yields CASSEASGRDTEAFF.